The clone carrying this T cell receptor beta chain was counted between two and nine times. CDR1 is LGHNA and CDR2 is YNFKEQ in the germline V gene. With 5 bases removed from V and 4 bases from J, the gap between germline ends came to 12 bases. CDR3 length: 14 residues. These data originate in a study of blood T cell repertoires in COVID-19. Study in general: Specimens from acute and convalescent COVID-19 originated in the United States, Italy and Spain. PBMCs, B-cell-depleted T cells, or T cells were the source of the cDNA or gDNA that made up the material.

The authors' processing: Estimation of nucleated cell counts relied on the amplification of reference gene primers. Clones were sequenced by immunoSEQ multiplex PCR, and TCRdb holds only the in-frame ones, with some missing. For V, J and clone size, that table is used; D and trimming come from the DNA. There are about 190,000 clones in the sample; 88% occur only once, and roughly 1.6% lies in the top ten. The TCR comes from a man younger than 30 with active or convalescent COVID-19. The sequenced sample consisted of peripheral blood. This rearrangement joins TRBV4-2 to TRBJ1-3; D is perhaps TRBD1 (5 bases). The CDR3 here is CASSTGISGNTIYF. CDR3 nucleotide sequence: TGTGCCAGCAGCACAGGTATTTCCGGAAACACCATATATTTT.